The 10 T cell receptor beta chains below all came from one sample that was sequenced in a study of beta chain features in type 1 diabetes. General study points: Shortening that was moderate but significant affected the TCRB CDR3s of Type 1 diabetes patients in all four CD4+ subsets.

cDNA synthesis used the whole RNA isolate, giving expressed TCRB sequences. Produced via immunoSEQ multiplex PCR; TCRdb's table is partial and in-frame only. This table has about 360,000 clones, around 12% appearing once. Antigens for these TCRs are unknown. Sequences were obtained from naive CD4+ T cells from blood. The receptors were sampled from a young woman with type 1 diabetes.

The rearrangement joins TRBV6-5 to TRBJ2-7; perhaps TRBD1 as D (7 bases). The CDR3 has 15 amino acids. Per the germline V gene, CDR1 is MNHEY and CDR2 is SVGAGI. V lost 6 bases, J lost 4 bases, and 19 bases lay in between. CDR3 loop: CASSNPGGLGYEQYF. DNA for the CDR3: TGTGCCAGCAGCAACCCAGGGGGGCTTGGGTACGAGCAGTACTTC.

The sample holds a few counts of this clone. The chain couples TRBV28 to TRBJ2-4, with D possibly being TRBD2 (5 bases). V shed 7 bases and J shed 1 base, with 8 bases lying between them. The CDR3 extends over 13 amino acids. From germline, CDR1 is MDHEN and CDR2 SYDVKM. The CDR3, as DNA: TGTGCCAGCACGGAGGCGGCCAAAAACATTCAGTACTTC. Amino acids: CASTEAAKNIQYF.

The J gene is TRBJ1-3, the V gene TRBV29-1; D uncertain. This CDR3 is built from 13 residues. Germline loops: CDR1 SQVTM, CDR2 ANQGSEA. The ends were cut back, 4 bases at V and 3 bases at J, with 10 bases in the middle. CDR3 sequence (DNA): TGCAGCGTTGGGGCCGGAGGTGGAAACACCATATATTTT. It is translated as CSVGAGGGNTIYF.

This clone was seen more than once but under ten times. V is TRBV18 and J is TRBJ1-5; tentatively, D is TRBD1 (6 bases). Trimming removed 6 bases at V and 6 bases at J, with 12 bases between. Germline V gives CDR1 KGHSH, CDR2 LQKENI. CDR3 length equals 13 residues. The CDR3 DNA sequence: TGTGCCAGCTCCGAGGGGGACGGTCAGCCCCAGCATTTT. The encoded protein is CASSEGDGQPQHF.

The chain has TRBV6-5 and TRBJ2-7, with 10 bases matching TRBD1. The CDR3 spans 15 residues. With 4 bases clipped from V and 5 bases from J, the junction kept 8 bases outside the gene matches. CDR1 and CDR2 (germline): MNHEY, SVGAGI. The CDR3 here is CASSSPGQGFDEQYF. The CDR3 DNA reads as TGTGCCAGCAGTTCGCCGGGACAGGGGTTCGACGAGCAGTACTTC.

This chain uses TRBV29-1 with TRBJ2-7, with 8 bases fitting TRBD1. Germline loops: CDR1 SQVTM, CDR2 ANQGSEA. This CDR3 spans 13 amino acids. The V and J ends lost 4 bases and 5 bases, in that order; junction bases with no gene match: 7. CDR3 in amino acids: CSVGWTGYNEQYF. In DNA, the CDR3 is TGCAGCGTTGGGTGGACAGGGTATAACGAGCAGTACTTC.

This clone occurred a few times. J is TRBJ1-1 and V is TRBV9; TRBD1 agrees at 7 bases. The germline V gene has CDR1 SGDLS and CDR2 YYNGEE. The junction had 10 bases not matched to a gene; V was cut back by 0 bases and J by 11 bases. The CDR3 loop spans 14 amino acids. The chain's CDR3 is CASSVGDRSSSAFF. In nucleotides, the CDR3 is TGTGCCAGCAGCGTAGGGGACAGAAGTTCTAGTGCTTTCTTT.

This clone was seen a few times. V gene TRBV4-3 combines with J gene TRBJ2-1, with a tentative D call TRBD2 (6 bases). Germline loops: CDR1 LGHNA, CDR2 YSLEER. With 2 bases removed from V and 0 bases from J, the gap between germline ends came to 11 bases. This CDR3 comprises 16 residues. In DNA form, the CDR3 reads TGCGCCAGCAGCCAAATGTGGGGGGTCTCCTACAATGAGCAGTTCTTC. This codes for CASSQMWGVSYNEQFF.

This clone was seen a few times. J is TRBJ2-1 and V is TRBV6-5, with a tentative D call TRBD1 (6 bases). V was clipped by 7 bases and J by 4 bases, with 11 bases between them. The CDR3 runs 13 residues. Germline V gene lookup returns CDR1 MNHEY and CDR2 SVGAGI. The CDR3 is CASNPQGYNEQFF. DNA of the CDR3: TGTGCCAGCAATCCACAGGGATACAATGAGCAGTTCTTC.

J is TRBJ1-1 and V is TRBV19; D call uncertain. The V gene lost 4 bases and the J gene lost 1 base, with 10 bases spanning the gap. Germline CDR1 reads LNHDA; CDR2 reads SQIVND (reference sequence). This CDR3 has 14 residues. The DNA of the CDR3 is TGTGCCAGTAGTACTAGGCAGACGAACACTGAAGCTTTCTTT. It yields the protein CASSTRQTNTEAFF.